The rows below give T cell receptor beta chains drawn from one sample of a study of cytomegalovirus exposure and HLA in healthy donors. Sequenced by immunoSEQ multiplex PCR; TCRdb stores in-frame clones only, minus some. The data show around 150,000 clones, 65% to 70% seen once. The sequenced sample was PBMCs. The receptors stem from a woman aged 18-35 years in good health and CMV-seropositive. The CDR3 runs from the conserved cysteine through the conserved F or W. Each record gives: V gene, J gene, D gene, clone size, CDR3 DNA, CDR3 protein. D genes are given only for firm matches. Size is omitted from some rows. Given values are once, few, many or a class for expanded clones.

V: TRBV11-2
J: TRBJ1-2
D: .
size: .
DNA: TGTGCCAGCAGCTTAGGAGCTGGGGCCGGCTACACCTTC
CDR3: CASSLGAGAGYTF

V: TRBV29-1
J: TRBJ2-1
D: TRBD2
size: .
DNA: TGCAGCGTTCCACCGGGACTAGTGTACAATGAGCAGTTCTTC
CDR3: CSVPPGLVYNEQFF

V: TRBV4-3
J: TRBJ2-3
D: TRBD2
size: .
DNA: TGCGCCAGCAGCCAAGATCCTGGCGGGGGGGGCACAGATACGCAGTATTTT
CDR3: CASSQDPGGGGTDTQYF

V: TRBV5-1
J: TRBJ2-7
D: TRBD2
size: .
DNA: TGCGCCAGCAGCTCCTCAGCGGGAGAGATCTACGAGCAGTACTTC
CDR3: CASSSSAGEIYEQYF

V: TRBV9
J: TRBJ2-4
D: TRBD2
size: .
DNA: TGTGCCAGCAGCGTAGATGGGACTAGCGGAAACATTCAGTACTTC
CDR3: CASSVDGTSGNIQYF

V: TRBV7-9
J: TRBJ1-6
D: .
size: once
DNA: TGTGCCAGCAGCCCCCATACAAGTAATTCACCCCTCCACTTT
CDR3: CASSPHTSNSPLHF

V: TRBV19
J: TRBJ2-2
D: TRBD2
size: few
DNA: TGTGCCAGTAGTGGGGTAGCGGGAGGCACCGGGGAGCTGTTTTTT
CDR3: CASSGVAGGTGELFF

V: TRBV18
J: TRBJ1-2
D: TRBD1
size: .
DNA: TGTGCCAGCTCACCACCCCCAGGGGGTACCTATGGCTACACCTTC
CDR3: CASSPPPGGTYGYTF

V: TRBV7-8
J: TRBJ1-1
D: .
size: .
DNA: TGTGCCAGCAGTATGATTGGGTCGCGAGGCGCTTTCTTT
CDR3: CASSMIGSRGAFF

V: TRBV4-2
J: TRBJ2-7
D: TRBD1
size: .
DNA: TGTGCCAGCAGCCCGGGACAGACCTACGAGCAGTACTTC
CDR3: CASSPGQTYEQYF

V: TRBV19
J: TRBJ1-6
D: .
size: many
DNA: TGTGCCAGTAGGAGTCAGGTCCAAAATTCACCCCTCCACTTT
CDR3: CASRSQVQNSPLHF

V: TRBV5-4
J: TRBJ2-7
D: .
size: .
DNA: TGTGCCAGCAGCCCCGCGGGGCATTACGAGCAGTACTTC
CDR3: CASSPAGHYEQYF

V: TRBV5-6
J: TRBJ1-4
D: TRBD1
size: few
DNA: TGTGCCAGCAGCGGAACAGGGGGCAGGTCTAATGAAAAACTGTTTTTT
CDR3: CASSGTGGRSNEKLFF

V: TRBV2
J: TRBJ1-2
D: TRBD1
size: .
DNA: TGTGCCAGCAGTGAAAAGGAGGGACAGGGTTGGGCTACCTATGGCTACACCTTC
CDR3: CASSEKEGQGWATYGYTF

V: TRBV19
J: TRBJ2-3
D: TRBD2
size: few
DNA: TGTGCCAGTAGTATTCTAGCGGGAGAGGTGAATACGCAGTATTTT
CDR3: CASSILAGEVNTQYF

V: TRBV27
J: TRBJ2-7
D: TRBD1
size: .
DNA: TGTGCCAGCAGTGTCAGGGGGCCATCCTACGAGCAGTACTTC
CDR3: CASSVRGPSYEQYF